There are a few counts of the clone carrying this T cell receptor beta chain. Documented time point: peripheral blood 6 weeks after treatment start. Germline V gene sequence: CDR1 LGHNA, CDR2 YSLEER. CDR3 length equals 16 residues. V shed 1 base, J shed 3 bases, and the junction held 2 bases outside the gene matches. A spike-in of synthetic TCR analog templates was added to each PCR. The repertoire was sequenced with immunoSEQ multiplex PCR; TCRdb's copy has only in-frame clones and lacks some. In the table there are around 48,000 clones, approximately 83% of which are singletons. This entry belongs to a study of PD-L1 blockade in urothelial cancer. Study context: Of around 31 patients, around 25 were males with bladder-origin urothelial cancer. Blood was evaluated 3 weeks (second dose) and 6 weeks after therapy began. Specimens of blood held a median count of approximately 150,000 T cells.

The gene calls are TRBV4-3 and TRBJ2-5, with 13 bases identical to TRBD2. The specimen comprised PBMCs, sampled around atezolizumab (anti-PD-L1) treatment. The clonotype comes from a man aged 55-75 years with urothelial cancer. The CDR3 bases are TGCGCCAGCAGCCAAGCGACTAGCGGGGGGAAAGAGACCCAGTACTTC. Protein: CASSQATSGGKETQYF.